This T cell receptor (beta chain) was recorded in a study of cytomegalovirus exposure and HLA in healthy donors. The PCR used 60 Vbeta and 13 Jbeta primers. Method: immunoSEQ multiplex PCR; TCRdb's copy keeps in-frame clones and lacks some. The table lists around 200,000 clones, 70% to 85% of them singletons, with over 0.5% in the top ten. Among the donors, all were healthy bone marrow donors. The CDR3 contains 13 residues. Between the trimmed V and J ends, which lost 0 bases and 10 bases, there was a span of 13 bases. CDR1 and CDR2 (germline): GTSNPN, SVGIG (reference sequence). The clonotype originates from a woman aged 40 to 49 in good health and CMV-seronegative. The genes are TRBV30 and TRBJ2-1; a possible D gene is TRBD1 (6 bases). The material sequenced was PBMCs. In nucleotides, the CDR3 is TGTGCCTGGAGTGTAAGGCAGGGGTTGGAGCAGTTCTTC. It specifies CAWSVRQGLEQFF. The full variable domain, rest sourced from reference TRBV30 and TRBJ2-1, is SQTIHQWPATLVQPVGSPLSLECTVEGTSNPNLYWYRQAAGRGLQLLFYSVGIGQISSEVPQNLSASRPQDRQFILSSKKLLLSDSGFYLCAWSVRQGLEQFFGPGTRLTVL.